Included here is one T cell receptor (beta chain) sequence, with context. The protocol was immunoSEQ multiplex PCR, while the TCRdb copy is restricted to in-frame clones and leaves out a portion. Found here are 350,000 or so clones, about 90% of them singletons; the top ten hold over 1%. This sample stems from a study of blood T cell repertoires in COVID-19. Study details: The origin of the acute and convalescent COVID-19 samples was the United States, Italy and Spain. PBMCs, B-cell-depleted T cells, or T cells were the source of the cDNA or gDNA that made up the material.

The CDR3 loop spans 16 amino acids. Germline CDR1 reads LGHNA; CDR2 reads YNFKEQ. With 1 base removed from V and 2 bases from J, the gap between germline ends came to 15 bases. Exposed enrollees encountered a COVID-19 case at some point within 2 weeks before study entry. The TCR sequence derives from a woman aged 25 to 39 who had been exposed to COVID-19. Sequenced material: PBMCs or T cells enriched from blood (not recorded which). V is TRBV4-2 and J is TRBJ2-7; no definite D call. Written as DNA, the CDR3 is TGTGCCAGCAGCCAAGCTAAATCAGGCAACGCCTACGAGCAGTACTTC. Its translation: CASSQAKSGNAYEQYF.